The 10 T cell receptor beta chains listed next were all sequenced from one sample in a study of T cell responses to AZD1222 COVID-19 vaccine. Clones were read by immunoSEQ multiplex PCR, and TCRdb kept only the in-frame ones, dropping some. The sample has some 150,000 clones; roughly nine tenths are singletons. This specimen was peripheral blood, taken on day 0 of AZD1222 vaccination. All receptors come from an adult in good health.

CDR3 loop: CASSIYRGGEKLFF. In DNA, the CDR3 is TGTGCCAGTAGTATTTACAGGGGTGGCGAAAAACTGTTTTTT. The V call is TRBV19, the J call TRBJ1-4; 7 bases fit TRBD1. Germline loops: CDR1 LNHDA, CDR2 SQIVND (reference sequence). Trimming cost V 3 bases and J 8 bases; bases outside gene matches: 6. The CDR3 contains 14 residues.

V is TRBV5-1 and J is TRBJ1-2; 7 nucleotides align to TRBD1. This CDR3 comprises 14 residues. Germline CDR1 reads SGHRS; CDR2 reads YFSETQ. The J segment lost 8 bases and the V segment lost 0 bases, leaving 7 bases of the junction unmatched. The CDR3 sequence: CASSLGKTGAGYTF. The CDR3 coding sequence is TGCGCCAGCAGCTTGGGAAAAACAGGGGCCGGCTACACCTTC.

The chain joins TRBV4-3 to TRBJ1-1; 10 bases fit TRBD1. Germline V lookup: CDR1 LGHNA, CDR2 YSLEER. V lost 5 bases, J lost 3 bases, and 6 bases stayed unmatched. The CDR3 totals 15 residues. The CDR3 sequence: CASSDPGQGYTEAFF. The CDR3, as DNA: TGCGCCAGCAGCGACCCGGGACAGGGGTACACTGAAGCTTTCTTT.

This chain links TRBV24-1 with TRBJ2-1; D gene unclear. The CDR3 extends over 15 amino acids. Germline CDR1 KGHDR, CDR2 SFDVKD. V was cut by 1 base and J by 1 base, with 7 bases left in between. The CDR3 is CATSDFNPSYNEQFF. The CDR3 nucleotides read TGTGCCACCAGTGATTTTAACCCTTCCTACAATGAGCAGTTCTTC.

This chain links TRBV20-1 with TRBJ2-1; tentatively, D is TRBD2 (6 bases). Trimming removed 3 bases at V and 0 bases at J, with 15 bases between. The CDR3 runs to 16 residues. CDR1 and CDR2 (germline): DFQATT, SNEGSKA (reference sequence). CDR3: CSASPDLAPSYNEQFF. The CDR3 region has the DNA TGCAGTGCTAGTCCCGATCTAGCGCCCTCCTACAATGAGCAGTTCTTC.

V gene TRBV19 combines with J gene TRBJ1-2; D unclear. The germline V gene has CDR1 LNHDA and CDR2 SQIVND (reference sequence). This CDR3 is built from 13 residues. Trimming cost V 4 bases and J 2 bases, with 8 bases left between them. CDR3 amino acids: CASSRAANYGYTF. CDR3 bases: TGTGCCAGTAGTAGGGCGGCGAACTATGGCTACACCTTC.

The genes are TRBV6-5 and TRBJ2-5; D is perhaps TRBD1 (5 bases). V lost 0 bases to trimming and J lost 6 bases, with 17 bases between them. The CDR3 totals 16 residues. CDR1 and CDR2 (germline): MNHEY, SVGAGI. CDR3 DNA: TGTGCCAGCAGTTACTCGAGGTTGGAAGGGGTGCAGACCCAGTACTTC. It is translated as CASSYSRLEGVQTQYF.

The J gene is TRBJ1-2, the V gene TRBV12-3 or TRBV12-4; possibly TRBD1 for D (6 bases). V was trimmed by 5 bases and J by 2 bases, leaving 6 bases between them. The CDR3 is 12 amino acids. CDR3 DNA sequence: TGTGCCAGCAGTACAGGGAACTATGGCTACACCTTC. Translating gives CASSTGNYGYTF.

In nucleotides, the CDR3 is TGCGCCAGCAGCAAGGGACAGGGGGCAGGAAACACTGAAGCTTTCTTT. Translating gives CASSKGQGAGNTEAFF. The V gene is TRBV5-1, the J gene TRBJ1-1; 12 nucleotides line up with TRBD1. CDR3 length: 16 residues. The V segment lost 4 bases and the J segment 2 bases; nucleotides outside the gene matches: 6. The germline V gene has CDR1 SGHRS and CDR2 YFSETQ.

The V gene is TRBV3-1 (or the pseudogene TRBV3-2), the J gene TRBJ2-7; D is unresolved. The ends were cut back, 4 bases at V and 2 bases at J, with 12 bases in the middle. Germline V gene lookup returns CDR1 LGHDT and CDR2 YNNKEL (reference sequence). This CDR3 has 14 residues. The CDR3 sequence: CASSPGPIPYEQYF. The CDR3 DNA reads as TGTGCCAGCAGCCCCGGGCCGATTCCCTACGAGCAGTACTTC.